What follows is one T cell receptor (beta chain) and its context. Germline V gene lookup returns CDR1 SGHTS and CDR2 YDEGEE. The V gene end was trimmed by 2 bases and the J gene end by 5 bases; junction bases not matched to a gene: 6. This CDR3 has 15 residues. The data were obtained in a study of cytomegalovirus exposure and HLA in healthy donors. TCRdb keeps only in-frame clones here, not all; method: immunoSEQ multiplex PCR. The profile shows about 140,000 clones, roughly nine tenths of them singletons. The chain joins TRBV5-8 to TRBJ1-1; TRBD1 matches 10 bases. The clonotype was recovered from a man between 18 and 35 years old in good health and CMV-seronegative. The sample consisted of PBMCs. The CDR3 coding sequence is TGTGCCAGCAGCTTAAGGACAGGGGGAACAACTGAAGCTTTCTTT. Encoded protein: CASSLRTGGTTEAFF.